The 11 T cell receptor beta chains below were found in one sample sequenced in a study of glioma-infiltrating T cells after dendritic cell vaccination. Assay used: immunoSEQ multiplex PCR; TCRdb lists only in-frame clones, some missing. Here the sample spans roughly 96,000 clones, about 79% being singletons. The sample in question was blood, obtained before dendritic cell vaccination. These receptors all stem from a human donor with glioblastoma.

This clone showed up just once. The chain links TRBV5-1 to TRBJ2-7; tentatively, D is TRBD1 (6 bases). This CDR3 is 13 amino acids long. V lost 4 bases, J lost 3 bases, and 11 bases lay in between. In germline, CDR1 is SGHRS, CDR2 YFSETQ. CDR3 loop: CASSHGQNYEQYF. Here the CDR3 DNA reads TGCGCCAGCAGCCATGGACAGAACTACGAGCAGTACTTC.

CDR3 coding DNA: TGTGCCAGCAGCGCCCGACGGGGACTAGCGAGAGGGAGCTCCTACAATGAGCAGTTCTTC. This codes for CASSARRGLARGSSYNEQFF. This sequence joins TRBV7-6 and TRBJ2-1; TRBD2 matches 10 bases. The CDR3 covers 20 residues. From germline, CDR1 is SGHVS and CDR2 FNYEAQ. V was pared by 5 bases and J by 0 bases, with 16 bases of the junction left unmatched.

J is TRBJ2-3 and V is TRBV9; D is unclear. The CDR3 has 12 residues. V lost 1 base and J 5 bases, leaving 5 bases between the germline ends. CDR1 and CDR2 from the germline V gene are SGDLS and YYNGEE. The CDR3 loop reads CASSVSGDTQYF. The DNA for the CDR3 is TGTGCCAGCAGCGTATCCGGAGATACGCAGTATTTT.

V gene TRBV5-1 combines with J gene TRBJ1-2; TRBD1 agrees at 8 bases. This CDR3 is 15 amino acids long. The ends lost 4 bases at V and 7 bases at J; junction bases unmatched: 12. The germline gives CDR1 SGHRS, CDR2 YFSETQ. The DNA for the CDR3 is TGCGCCAGCAGCCAACGACAGGGGTTCGGTCTTGGCTACACCTTC. Residues: CASSQRQGFGLGYTF.

This clone was seen a handful of times. V usage is TRBV19 and J usage is TRBJ1-3, with a possible D match to TRBD1 (5 bases). CDR3 length equals 14 residues. Germline V gives CDR1 LNHDA, CDR2 SQIVND (reference sequence). V was shortened by 7 bases and J by 5 bases, with 15 bases between the two germline ends. CDR3 nucleotide sequence: TGTGCCAGTAACGACCGGGACTTGAGAAACACCATATATTTT. Translated, it gives CASNDRDLRNTIYF.

This clone was counted at least ten times. This chain links TRBV19 with TRBJ1-2; TRBD1 matches at 8 bases. CDR1 and CDR2 (germline): LNHDA, SQIVND (reference sequence). The CDR3 sequence is 13 residues long. V lost 3 bases and J lost 8; bases outside the gene matches: 5. CDR3 in DNA: TGTGCCAGTAGTATCCAGGGGACAGGAGGCTACACCTTC. Translation: CASSIQGTGGYTF.

The gene calls are TRBV27 and TRBJ2-1, with 7 bases lining up with TRBD1. Germline V lookup: CDR1 MNHEY, CDR2 SMNVEV (reference sequence). J was trimmed by 8 bases and V by 1 base; bases with no gene match: 8. The CDR3 has 15 amino acids. Here the CDR3 DNA reads TGTGCCAGCAGTTTATTCCCCGGGACAGTCTATGAGCAGTTCTTC. Amino acid sequence: CASSLFPGTVYEQFF.

The chain combines TRBV9 with TRBJ2-7; 9 bases map to TRBD2. Germline CDR1 SGDLS, CDR2 YYNGEE. Losses at the gene ends were 4 bases for V and 4 bases for J; bases not matched to a gene: 9. This CDR3 is 15 amino acids long. This chain's CDR3 is CASSRRGTSLYEQYF. The CDR3 bases are TGTGCCAGCAGCAGGCGGGGGACTAGCCTGTACGAGCAGTACTTC.

The chain employs TRBV19 and TRBJ2-3; D gene unclear. Germline CDR1 LNHDA, CDR2 SQIVND (reference sequence). This CDR3 is 13 amino acids long. V lost 1 base and J lost 3, with 5 bases in between. In nucleotides, the CDR3 is TGTGCCAGTAGTATAGCTAAAACAGATACGCAGTATTTT. Its protein is CASSIAKTDTQYF.

This rearrangement joins TRBV5-1 to TRBJ2-2, with D uncertain. Germline-derived CDR1 and CDR2 are SGHRS and YFSETQ. Trimming stripped 1 base from V and 6 bases from J, with 7 bases between. The CDR3 contains 13 residues. The CDR3 region has the DNA TGCGCCAGCAGCTTGCCCGTTGCCGGGGAGCTGTTTTTT. Protein sequence: CASSLPVAGELFF.

CDR3 sequence reads: CASSLDLNGYNEQFF. Written as DNA, the CDR3 is TGTGCCAGCAGCTTGGACTTAAATGGCTACAATGAGCAGTTCTTC. The V gene is TRBV5-6, the J gene TRBJ2-1; the D is unclear. Trimming stripped 0 bases from V and 3 bases from J, with 10 bases between. Germline V lookup: CDR1 SGHDT, CDR2 YYEEEE. The CDR3 is 15 residues long.